These 25 T cell receptor beta chains came from one sample sequenced in a study of cytomegalovirus exposure and HLA in healthy donors. 13 Jbeta primers and 60 Vbeta primers were used for the PCR. Using immunoSEQ multiplex PCR, the repertoire was profiled, and TCRdb retains in-frame clones only, with some absent. The sample shows 90,000 to 100,000 clones, 70% to 80% of them seen only once. Source material: PBMCs. These receptors came from a female donor in good health and CMV-seronegative.

The genes are TRBV2 and TRBJ1-3; unclear D gene. CDR1 and CDR2 from the germline V gene are SNHLY and FYNNEI. Trimming pared 4 bases from V and 3 bases from J, leaving 4 bases between. The CDR3 has 12 amino acids. For the CDR3, the DNA is TGTGCCAGCAGTGGAGGTGGAAACACCATATATTTT. It codes for CASSGGGNTIYF.

This sequence joins TRBV5-1 and TRBJ2-7; 16 nucleotides agree with TRBD2. V lost 1 base, J lost 3 bases, and 10 bases stayed unmatched. The V gene's germline CDR1 is SGHRS and CDR2 YFSETQ. This CDR3 is built from 19 residues. The CDR3 DNA follows: TGCGCCAGCAGCTTGAGGGGACTAGCGGGAGGGCCTTCGGGCTACGAGCAGTACTTC. Protein product: CASSLRGLAGGPSGYEQYF.

The chain employs TRBV11-3 and TRBJ2-2, with D perhaps TRBD1 (6 bases). CDR1 is SGHNT, CDR2 YENEEA, per germline. This CDR3 contains 16 residues. V lost 5 bases to trimming and J lost 0 bases, with 13 bases between them. CDR3 sequence: CASSPRTEANTGELFF. The CDR3 nucleotides are TGTGCCAGCAGCCCCCGGACAGAGGCGAACACCGGGGAGCTGTTTTTT.

The chain recombines TRBV5-6 with TRBJ2-3; 9 nucleotides agree with TRBD2. The CDR3 spans 18 residues. CDR1 SGHDT and CDR2 YYEEEE come from the germline V gene. V shed 0 bases, J shed 3 bases, and the junction held 11 bases outside the gene matches. The CDR3 DNA reads as TGTGCCAGCAGCTTGGCCGGTGGGGCGGGGGGGCGAACAGATACGCAGTATTTT. Translating it yields CASSLAGGAGGRTDTQYF.

The chain employs TRBV6-1 and TRBJ2-5, with D perhaps matching TRBD2 (5 bases). Deletions cut 4 bases from V and 4 bases from J, with 19 bases between. The CDR3 length is 16 residues. Germline-derived CDR1 and CDR2 are MNHNS and SASEGT. The CDR3 DNA is TGTGCCAGCAGTGTCAATAGAGTAGGTGCGGGAGAGACCCAGTACTTC. This translates into CASSVNRVGAGETQYF.

The rearrangement joins TRBV6-5 to TRBJ1-4; D is unclear. The CDR3 contains 15 residues. Trimming removed 6 bases from V and 3 bases from J, with 14 bases in between. Germline V gene data show CDR1 as MNHEY and CDR2 as SVGAGI. The DNA of the CDR3 is TGTGCCAGCAGATCGCAGTCCCAATCTAATGAAAAACTGTTTTTT. Protein sequence: CASRSQSQSNEKLFF.

The gene calls are TRBV5-8 and TRBJ1-4; weak D call: TRBD1 (6 bases). Germline V lookup: CDR1 SGHTS, CDR2 YDEGEE. The V and J ends lost 3 bases and 4 bases respectively, with 10 bases between them. The CDR3 has 14 residues. The CDR3: CASSYGQHNEKLFF. The CDR3 coding sequence is TGTGCCAGCAGCTACGGACAGCATAATGAAAAACTGTTTTTT.

V and J are TRBV2 and TRBJ1-6; the match to TRBD1 covers 10 bases. This CDR3 region has 13 residues. Losses at the gene ends were 8 bases for V and 7 bases for J; bases not matched to a gene: 2. Germline assignment: CDR1 SNHLY and CDR2 FYNNEI. This CDR3 reads CASGGQGNSPLHF. The CDR3 coding sequence is TGTGCCAGCGGGGGACAGGGGAATTCACCCCTCCACTTT.

This clone was found many times. The gene calls are TRBV13 and TRBJ1-2, with D perhaps TRBD1 (5 bases). V was shortened by 2 bases and J by 12 bases, with 13 bases between the two germline ends. The germline V gene has CDR1 PRHDT and CDR2 FYEKMQ (reference sequence). The CDR3 contains 12 residues. The CDR3 bases are TGTGCCAGCAGCTTAAGAGGAAAGGGGAACACCTTC. It codes for CASSLRGKGNTF.

The CDR3 DNA reads as TGTGCCAGTAGTATCGACGGGACAGGGGGCCGCGTCGAGCAGTACTTC. Its protein product is CASSIDGTGGRVEQYF. This rearrangement joins TRBV19 to TRBJ2-7; 12 positions match TRBD1. Per the germline V gene, CDR1 is LNHDA and CDR2 is SQIVND (reference sequence). CDR3 length equals 16 residues. Losses at the gene ends were 3 bases for V and 6 bases for J; bases not matched to a gene: 9.

The chain is built from TRBV19 and TRBJ1-2; a weak D match, TRBD1 (5 bases). This CDR3 is 15 amino acids long. V lost 6 bases to trimming and J lost 3 bases, with 17 bases between them. Per the germline V gene, CDR1 is LNHDA and CDR2 is SQIVND (reference sequence). The CDR3 here is CASSSRAKIYYGYTF. The CDR3, as DNA: TGTGCCAGTAGCAGCAGGGCGAAAATTTACTATGGCTACACCTTC.

V gene TRBV28 combines with J gene TRBJ2-3; 10 positions agree with TRBD2. The CDR3 spans 16 residues. Trimming removed 3 bases from V and 1 base from J; junction bases left unmatched: 4. In germline, CDR1 is MDHEN, CDR2 SYDVKM. CDR3 nucleotide sequence: TGTGCCAGCAGTTTTGCCGGGACTAGCGGCACAGATACGCAGTATTTT. Protein product: CASSFAGTSGTDTQYF.

This sequence joins TRBV1 and TRBJ2-4; TRBD2 is taken as the D call from the table, unchecked against the DNA. TRBV1 has pseudogene status. The CDR3 is 18 residues long. DNA for the CDR3: TGCACCAGCAGCCTAATTAGAACTAGCGGGACCTTCAAAAACATTCAGTACTTC. Translation gives CTSSLIRTSGTFKNIQYF.

The chain combines TRBV19 with TRBJ2-1; 12 bases match TRBD2. This CDR3 region has 16 residues. CDR1 LNHDA and CDR2 SQIVND come from the germline V gene (reference sequence). V lost 1 base, J lost 9 bases, and 7 bases stayed unmatched. CDR3 loop: CASSIAMTSGSLEQFF. The DNA for the CDR3 is TGTGCCAGTAGTATAGCCATGACTAGCGGGAGTCTTGAGCAGTTCTTC.

The chain links TRBV11-1 to TRBJ2-1; TRBD2 agrees at 13 bases. V was clipped by 4 bases and J by 6 bases; unmatched bases: 6. The CDR3 is 16 amino acids. Germline V gene sequence: CDR1 SGHAT, CDR2 FQDESV (reference sequence). This chain's CDR3 is CASSSRLAGGGNEQFF. The DNA of the CDR3 is TGTGCCAGCAGCTCCCGACTAGCGGGGGGCGGCAATGAGCAGTTCTTC. Full variable domain (missing parts from reference TRBV11-1 and TRBJ2-1): EAEVAQSPRYKITEKSQAVAFWCDPISGHATLYWYRQILGQGPELLVQFQDESVVDDSQLPKDRFSAERLKGVDSTLKIQPAELGDSAMYLCASSSRLAGGGNEQFFGPGTRLTVL.

This clone was observed a few times. V gene TRBV29-1 combines with J gene TRBJ1-1; D is uncertain. Germline-derived CDR1 and CDR2 are SQVTM and ANQGSEA. With 4 bases removed from V and 8 bases from J, the gap between germline ends came to 26 bases. This CDR3 is 16 amino acids long. The chain's CDR3 is CSVVIGPGRAGREAFF. CDR3 coding DNA: TGCAGCGTTGTAATTGGGCCAGGTAGGGCGGGCCGCGAAGCTTTCTTT.

The chain has TRBV6-1 and TRBJ1-1; D gene uncertain. There are 12 residues in the CDR3. Trimming removed 7 bases at V and 3 bases at J, with 9 bases between. Germline V gene sequence: CDR1 MNHNS, CDR2 SASEGT. The CDR3 region has the DNA TGTGCCAGCACGAAGAGTTACACTGAAGCTTTCTTT. Protein: CASTKSYTEAFF.

The chain carries TRBV7-9 and TRBJ1-4; D is undetermined. From germline, CDR1 is SEHNR and CDR2 FQNEAQ (reference sequence). The CDR3 loop spans 16 amino acids. Trimming stripped 4 bases from V and 6 bases from J, with 18 bases between. CDR3 region: CASSWRTATEYEKLFF. CDR3 bases: TGTGCCAGCAGCTGGAGGACGGCGACGGAATATGAAAAACTGTTTTTT.

The chain employs TRBV29-1 and TRBJ1-2; perhaps TRBD1 as D (5 bases). This CDR3 is 12 amino acids long. The germline V gene encodes CDR1 SQVTM and CDR2 ANQGSEA. With 8 bases removed from V and 1 base from J, the gap between germline ends came to 11 bases. CDR3 coding DNA: TGCAGCATGACAGAAGATAACTATGGCTACACCTTC. Its protein product is CSMTEDNYGYTF.

This clone was seen a few times. The rearrangement uses TRBV7-2 and TRBJ2-7; 14 bases are a match to TRBD2. Trimming at V came to 3 bases and at J to 1 base, leaving 8 bases not matched to a gene. The CDR3 extends over 18 amino acids. Germline V gene sequence: CDR1 SGHTA, CDR2 FQGNSA. CDR3 sequence reads: CASSFAGLAGGSSYEQYF. The CDR3 nucleotides are TGTGCCAGCAGCTTCGCCGGACTAGCGGGAGGAAGTTCCTACGAGCAGTACTTC.

The chain is built from TRBV7-8 and TRBJ1-1; the D gene is possibly TRBD1 (6 bases). Germline V lookup: CDR1 SGHVS, CDR2 FQNEAQ. The CDR3 extends over 13 amino acids. Trimming shortened V by 5 bases and J by 2 bases, and 9 bases separated the two germline ends. In nucleotides, the CDR3 is TGTGCCAGCAGCAAGGACAGAAACACTGAAGCTTTCTTT. Translated: CASSKDRNTEAFF.

The genes are TRBV5-5 and TRBJ2-5; D uncertain. Germline V gene data show CDR1 as SGHKS and CDR2 as YYEKEE (reference sequence). This CDR3 spans 14 amino acids. The V and J ends lost 0 bases and 1 base respectively, with 7 bases between them. In DNA form, the CDR3 reads TGTGCCAGCAGCTTGGGACACTCCCAAGAGACCCAGTACTTC. Translating it yields CASSLGHSQETQYF.

The chain employs TRBV18 and TRBJ1-1; TRBD1 matches at 9 bases. Germline values: CDR1 KGHSH, CDR2 LQKENI. V trimming: 3 bases; J trimming: 5 bases; junction bases outside the gene matches: 7. The CDR3 covers 15 residues. CDR3 residues: CASSPRTGEGTEAFF. As DNA, the CDR3 is TGTGCCAGCTCACCCAGGACAGGGGAGGGAACTGAAGCTTTCTTT.

Of note for this clone: The same CDR3 can be traced to other DNA sequences in this sample. V usage is TRBV27 and J usage is TRBJ1-1; D unclear. In germline, CDR1 is MNHEY, CDR2 SMNVEV (reference sequence). Between the trimmed V and J ends, which lost 4 bases and 4 bases, there was a span of 7 bases. This CDR3 comprises 12 residues. Written as DNA, the CDR3 is TGTGCCAGCAGTTCCCTCAGCACTGAAGCTTTCTTT. Residues: CASSSLSTEAFF.

The V and J genes are TRBV4-2 and TRBJ1-4; D gene unclear. V was pared by 0 bases and J by 7 bases, with 9 bases between. This CDR3 has 14 amino acids. The V gene's germline CDR1 is LGHNA and CDR2 YNFKEQ. CDR3 amino acids: CASSQEHPFEKLFF. For the CDR3, the DNA is TGTGCCAGCAGCCAAGAACACCCTTTTGAAAAACTGTTTTTT.